The present T cell receptor (beta chain) was sequenced within a study of T cells in Graves' hyperthyroidism and ophthalmopathy. Trimming took 2 bases from V and 8 from J, leaving 21 bases between them. The CDR3 loop spans 17 amino acids. Germline lookup yields CDR1 MNHNS and CDR2 SASEGT. This clonotype came up a few times. Researchers amplified the TCR beta CDR3 regions from RNA transcripts. The primer set for the first-round RT-PCR of the TCR CDR3 was HTBI. TCRdb re-analysed the multiplex PCR reads in MiXCR, keeping a single row per CDR3 protein. The sample holds more than 500,000 distinct CDR3 sequences, roughly 14% seen once.

The rearrangement uses TRBV6-1 and TRBJ1-4; D remains unclear. This clonotype originated in a woman in her forties with Graves' ophthalmopathy. Sequencing was carried out using blood. The CDR3 region is CASSEFPSVPGREKLFF. CDR3 DNA: TGTGCCAGCAGTGAATTCCCCTCAGTCCCAGGACGGGAAAAACTGTTTTTT.